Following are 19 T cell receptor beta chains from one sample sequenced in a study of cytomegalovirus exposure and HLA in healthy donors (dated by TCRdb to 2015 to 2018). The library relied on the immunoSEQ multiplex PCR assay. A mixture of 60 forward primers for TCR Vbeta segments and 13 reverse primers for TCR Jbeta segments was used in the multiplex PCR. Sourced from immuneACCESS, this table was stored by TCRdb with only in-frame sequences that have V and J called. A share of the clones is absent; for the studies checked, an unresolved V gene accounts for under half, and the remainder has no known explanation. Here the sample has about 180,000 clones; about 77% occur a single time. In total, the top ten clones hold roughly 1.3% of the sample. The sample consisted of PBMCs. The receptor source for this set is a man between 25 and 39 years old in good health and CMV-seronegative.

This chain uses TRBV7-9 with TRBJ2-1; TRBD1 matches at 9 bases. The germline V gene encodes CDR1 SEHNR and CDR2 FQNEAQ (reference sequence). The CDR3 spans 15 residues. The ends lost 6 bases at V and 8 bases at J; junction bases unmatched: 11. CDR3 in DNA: TGTGCCAGCAGTCCGCGGGGAACAGGGGGCGATGAGCAGTTCTTC. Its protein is CASSPRGTGGDEQFF.

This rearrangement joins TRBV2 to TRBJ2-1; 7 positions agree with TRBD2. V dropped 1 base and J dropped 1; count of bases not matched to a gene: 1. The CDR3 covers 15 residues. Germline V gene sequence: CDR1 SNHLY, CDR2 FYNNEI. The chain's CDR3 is CASSEVGGSYNEQFF. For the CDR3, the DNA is TGTGCCAGCAGTGAAGTGGGAGGGTCCTACAATGAGCAGTTCTTC.

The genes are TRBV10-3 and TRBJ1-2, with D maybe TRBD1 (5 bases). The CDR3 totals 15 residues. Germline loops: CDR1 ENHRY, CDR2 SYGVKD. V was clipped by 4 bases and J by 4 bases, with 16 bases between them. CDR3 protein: CAISGTGNPTYGYTF. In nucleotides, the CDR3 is TGTGCCATCAGTGGCACAGGTAACCCGACCTATGGCTACACCTTC.

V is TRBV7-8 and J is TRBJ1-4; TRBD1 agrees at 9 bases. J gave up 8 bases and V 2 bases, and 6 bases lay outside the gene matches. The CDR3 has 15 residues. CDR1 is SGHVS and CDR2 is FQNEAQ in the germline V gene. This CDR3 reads CASSLLVDRGEKLFF. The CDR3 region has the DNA TGTGCCAGCAGCTTATTAGTTGACAGGGGGGAAAAACTGTTTTTT.

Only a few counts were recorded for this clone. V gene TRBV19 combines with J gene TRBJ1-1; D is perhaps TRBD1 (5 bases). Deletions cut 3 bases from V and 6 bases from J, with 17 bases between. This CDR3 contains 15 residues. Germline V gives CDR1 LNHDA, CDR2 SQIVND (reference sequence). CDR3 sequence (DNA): TGTGCCAGTAGTATCACAGGAGGGTGGATATCTGAAGCTTTCTTT. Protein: CASSITGGWISEAFF.

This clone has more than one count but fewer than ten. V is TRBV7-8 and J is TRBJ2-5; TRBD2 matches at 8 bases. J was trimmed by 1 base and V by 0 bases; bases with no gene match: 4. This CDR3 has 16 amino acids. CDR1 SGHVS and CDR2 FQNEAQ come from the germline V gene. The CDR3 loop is CASSLAGLAGQETQYF. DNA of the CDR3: TGTGCCAGCAGCTTAGCGGGGCTAGCGGGCCAAGAGACCCAGTACTTC. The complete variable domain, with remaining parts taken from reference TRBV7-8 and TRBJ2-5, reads GAGVSQSPRYKVAKRGQDVALRCDPISGHVSLFWYQQALGQGPEFLTYFQNEAQLDKSGLPSDRFFAERPEGSVSTLKIQRTQQEDSAVYLCASSLAGLAGQETQYFGPGTRLLVL.

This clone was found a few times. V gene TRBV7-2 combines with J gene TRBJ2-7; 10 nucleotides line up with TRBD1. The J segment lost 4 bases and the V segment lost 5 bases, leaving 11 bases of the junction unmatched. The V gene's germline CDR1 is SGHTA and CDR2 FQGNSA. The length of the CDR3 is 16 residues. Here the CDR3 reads CASSLGIGTGVYEQYF. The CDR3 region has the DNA TGTGCCAGCAGCCTAGGAATCGGGACAGGGGTTTACGAGCAGTACTTC.

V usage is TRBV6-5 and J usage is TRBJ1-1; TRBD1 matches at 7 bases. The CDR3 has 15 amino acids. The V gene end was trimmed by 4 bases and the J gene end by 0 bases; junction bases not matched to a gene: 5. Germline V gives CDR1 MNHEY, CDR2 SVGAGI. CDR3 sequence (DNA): TGTGCCAGCAGTTTGGGACAGACCATGAACACTGAAGCTTTCTTT. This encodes CASSLGQTMNTEAFF.

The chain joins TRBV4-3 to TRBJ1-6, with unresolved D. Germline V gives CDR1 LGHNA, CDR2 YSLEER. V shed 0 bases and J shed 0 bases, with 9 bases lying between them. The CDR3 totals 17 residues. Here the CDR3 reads CASSQEYVSSYNSPLHF. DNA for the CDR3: TGCGCCAGCAGCCAAGAGTACGTGAGCTCCTATAATTCACCCCTCCACTTT.

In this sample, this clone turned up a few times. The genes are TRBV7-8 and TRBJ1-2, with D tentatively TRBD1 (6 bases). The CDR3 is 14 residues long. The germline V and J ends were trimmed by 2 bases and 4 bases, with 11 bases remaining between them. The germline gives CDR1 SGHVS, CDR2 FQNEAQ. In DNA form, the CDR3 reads TGTGCCAGCAGCTTATATGGGGGCGGCTATGGCTACACCTTC. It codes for CASSLYGGGYGYTF.

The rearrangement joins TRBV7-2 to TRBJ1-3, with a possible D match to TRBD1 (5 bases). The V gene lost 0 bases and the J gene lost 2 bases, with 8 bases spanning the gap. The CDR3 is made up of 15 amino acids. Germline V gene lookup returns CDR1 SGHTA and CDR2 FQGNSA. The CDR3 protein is CASSLAGATGNTIYF. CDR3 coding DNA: TGTGCCAGCAGCTTAGCAGGGGCCACTGGAAACACCATATATTTT. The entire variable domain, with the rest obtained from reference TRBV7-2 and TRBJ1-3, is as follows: GAGVSQSPSNKVTEKGKDVELRCDPISGHTALYWYRQSLGQGLEFLIYFQGNSAPDKSGLPSDRFSAERTGGSVSTLTIQRTQQEDSAVYLCASSLAGATGNTIYFGEGSWLTVV.

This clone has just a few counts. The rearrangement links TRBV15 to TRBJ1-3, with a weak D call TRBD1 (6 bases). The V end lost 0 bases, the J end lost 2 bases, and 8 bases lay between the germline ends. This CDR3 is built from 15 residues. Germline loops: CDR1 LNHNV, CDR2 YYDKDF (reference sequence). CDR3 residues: CATSRDRTAGNTIYF. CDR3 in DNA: TGTGCCACCAGCAGAGATAGGACAGCTGGAAACACCATATATTTT.

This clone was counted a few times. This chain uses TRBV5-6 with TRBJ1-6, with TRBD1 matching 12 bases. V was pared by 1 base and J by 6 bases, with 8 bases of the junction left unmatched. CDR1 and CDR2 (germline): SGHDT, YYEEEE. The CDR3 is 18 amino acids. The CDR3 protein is CASSLIRGQGAVNSPLHF. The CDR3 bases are TGTGCCAGCAGCTTGATTAGGGGACAGGGGGCTGTTAATTCACCCCTCCACTTT.

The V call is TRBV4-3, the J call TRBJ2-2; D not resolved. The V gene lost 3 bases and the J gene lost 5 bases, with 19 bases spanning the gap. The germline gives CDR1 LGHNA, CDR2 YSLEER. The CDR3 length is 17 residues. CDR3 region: CASSHSNEYRETGELFF. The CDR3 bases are TGCGCCAGCAGCCACTCCAATGAGTACAGAGAAACCGGGGAGCTGTTTTTT.

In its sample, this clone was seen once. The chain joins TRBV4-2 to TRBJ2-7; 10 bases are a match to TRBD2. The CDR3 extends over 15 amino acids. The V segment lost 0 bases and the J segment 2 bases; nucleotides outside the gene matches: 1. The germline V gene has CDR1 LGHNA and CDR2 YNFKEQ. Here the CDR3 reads CASSQELAGPYEQYF. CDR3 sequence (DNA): TGTGCCAGCAGCCAAGAACTAGCGGGGCCCTACGAGCAGTACTTC.

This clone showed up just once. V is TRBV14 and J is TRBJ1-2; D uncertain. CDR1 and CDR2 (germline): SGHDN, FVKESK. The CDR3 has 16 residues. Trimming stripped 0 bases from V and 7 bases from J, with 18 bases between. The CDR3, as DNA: TGTGCCAGCAGCCAAGATCGAAGCGTCTACTCGGGTGGCTACACCTTC. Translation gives CASSQDRSVYSGGYTF.

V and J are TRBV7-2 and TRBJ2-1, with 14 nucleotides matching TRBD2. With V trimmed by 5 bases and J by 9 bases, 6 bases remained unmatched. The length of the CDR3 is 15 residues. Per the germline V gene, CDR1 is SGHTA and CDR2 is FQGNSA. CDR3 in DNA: TGTGCCAGCAGCCTGACTAGCGGGGGGGCTCGTGAGCAGTTCTTC. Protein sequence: CASSLTSGGAREQFF. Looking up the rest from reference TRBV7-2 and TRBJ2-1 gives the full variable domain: GAGVSQSPSNKVTEKGKDVELRCDPISGHTALYWYRQSLGQGLEFLIYFQGNSAPDKSGLPSDRFSAERTGGSVSTLTIQRTQQEDSAVYLCASSLTSGGAREQFFGPGTRLTVL.

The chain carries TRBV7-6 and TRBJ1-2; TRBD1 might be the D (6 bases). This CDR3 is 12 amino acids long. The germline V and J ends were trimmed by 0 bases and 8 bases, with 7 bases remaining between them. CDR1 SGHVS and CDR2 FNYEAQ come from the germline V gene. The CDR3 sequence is CASSLAGAGYTF. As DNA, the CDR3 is TGTGCCAGCAGCTTAGCGGGGGCAGGCTACACCTTC.

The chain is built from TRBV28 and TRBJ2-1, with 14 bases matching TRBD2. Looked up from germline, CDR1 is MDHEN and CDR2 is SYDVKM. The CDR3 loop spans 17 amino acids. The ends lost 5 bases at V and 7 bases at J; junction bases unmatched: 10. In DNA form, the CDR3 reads TGTGCCAGCAGTCCCCACCCGGGACTAGCGGGAGCTAATGAGCAGTTCTTC. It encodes CASSPHPGLAGANEQFF.